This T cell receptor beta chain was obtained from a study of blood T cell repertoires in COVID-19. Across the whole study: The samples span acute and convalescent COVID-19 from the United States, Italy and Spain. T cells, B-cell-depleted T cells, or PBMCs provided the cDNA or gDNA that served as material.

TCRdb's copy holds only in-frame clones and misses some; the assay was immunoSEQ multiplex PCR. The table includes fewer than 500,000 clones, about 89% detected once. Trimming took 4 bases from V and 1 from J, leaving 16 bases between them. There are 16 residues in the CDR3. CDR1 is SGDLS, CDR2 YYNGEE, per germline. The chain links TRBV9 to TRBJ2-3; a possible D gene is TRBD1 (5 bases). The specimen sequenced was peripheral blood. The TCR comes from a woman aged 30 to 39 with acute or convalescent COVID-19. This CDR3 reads CASSSQGSYGTDTQYF. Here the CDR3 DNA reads TGTGCCAGCAGCAGCCAGGGTAGTTATGGCACAGATACGCAGTATTTT.